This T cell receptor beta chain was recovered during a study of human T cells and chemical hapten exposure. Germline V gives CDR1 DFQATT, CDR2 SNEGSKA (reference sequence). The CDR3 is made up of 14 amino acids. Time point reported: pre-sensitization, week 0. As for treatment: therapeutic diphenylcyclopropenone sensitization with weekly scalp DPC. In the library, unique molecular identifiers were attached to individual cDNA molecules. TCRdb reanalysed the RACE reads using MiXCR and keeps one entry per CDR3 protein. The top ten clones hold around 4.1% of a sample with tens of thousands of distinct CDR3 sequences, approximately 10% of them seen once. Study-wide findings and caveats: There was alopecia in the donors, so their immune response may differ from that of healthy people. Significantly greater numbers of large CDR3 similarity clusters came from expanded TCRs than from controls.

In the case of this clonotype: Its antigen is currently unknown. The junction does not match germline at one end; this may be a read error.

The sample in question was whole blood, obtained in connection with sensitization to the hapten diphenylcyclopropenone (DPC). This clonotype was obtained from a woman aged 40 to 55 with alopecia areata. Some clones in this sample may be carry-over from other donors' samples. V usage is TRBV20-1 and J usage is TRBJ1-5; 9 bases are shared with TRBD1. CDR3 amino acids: CSAKGQGSTQPQHF. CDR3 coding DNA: TGCAGTGCTAAAGGACAGGGGAGCACTCAGCCCCAGCATTTT.